The clone carrying this TCR beta chain was seen a few times. V dropped 5 bases and J dropped 6; count of bases not matched to a gene: 5. The CDR3 length is 14 residues. Unique molecular identifiers were used to barcode this TCRbeta library. Via MiXCR, TCRdb re-called the PCR reads, giving one row per CDR3 protein. This sample carries fewer than 400,000 distinct CDR3 sequences, 20% of them seen once, and the ten largest clones take 3.5% to 4%. This specimen comes from a study of T-cell reconstitution after alpha-beta-depleted transplantation in children. The sequencing here drew on PBMCs from the stem cell graft donor, taken from the stem cell graft. This TCR came from a human donor who donated a stem cell graft to a child with acute myeloid leukemia. V is TRBV12-3 or TRBV12-4 and J is TRBJ2-7; the match to TRBD2 covers 12 bases. For the CDR3, the DNA is TGTGCCAGCAGTGGACTAGCGGGAAGCTTCGAGCAGTACTTC. This encodes CASSGLAGSFEQYF.